The next 5 T cell receptor beta chains were all read from a single sample in a study of blood T cell repertoires in COVID-19. TCRdb keeps only in-frame clones here, not all; method: immunoSEQ multiplex PCR. The sample consists of some 74,000 clones, more than 65% of them appearing once. Sample: peripheral blood. These receptors were obtained from a woman aged 45-59 years with acute or convalescent COVID-19.

The V gene is TRBV20-1, the J gene TRBJ1-1; D is uncertain. Germline CDR1 and CDR2: DFQATT and SNEGSKA (reference sequence). V lost 3 bases and J lost 5, with 7 bases in between. The CDR3 runs to 11 residues. CDR3: CSASGRTEAFF. The CDR3 region has the DNA TGCAGTGCTAGTGGCAGGACTGAAGCTTTCTTT.

The chain employs TRBV5-6 and TRBJ2-5; tentative D call: TRBD2 (6 bases). The V gene lost 1 base and the J gene lost 5 bases, with 15 bases spanning the gap. Germline V CDR1 and CDR2: SGHDT, YYEEEE. The CDR3 runs to 15 residues. The CDR3 reads CASSLNGAGRETQYF. The CDR3 DNA follows: TGTGCCAGCAGCTTGAATGGGGCAGGGAGGGAGACCCAGTACTTC.

This chain links TRBV28 with TRBJ2-7; maybe TRBD2 (5 bases). CDR1 is MDHEN and CDR2 is SYDVKM in the germline V gene. V lost 6 bases and J lost 7, with 16 bases in between. The CDR3 covers 13 residues. This chain's CDR3 is CASSPGERDEQYF. CDR3 DNA sequence: TGTGCCAGCAGCCCTGGAGAGAGGGATGAGCAGTACTTC.

The chain joins TRBV18 to TRBJ1-2, with 7 bases matching TRBD1. Germline V gives CDR1 KGHSH, CDR2 LQKENI. The CDR3 sequence is 13 residues long. Trimming at V came to 2 bases and at J to 8 bases, leaving 5 bases not matched to a gene. CDR3 sequence: CASSPTDRAGYTF. The CDR3 DNA sequence: TGTGCCAGCTCACCAACCGACAGGGCGGGCTACACCTTC.

The table lists this clone with a count of one. This chain uses TRBV6-5 with TRBJ2-7; 14 bases are a match to TRBD2. This CDR3 has 15 residues. V trimming: 5 bases; J trimming: 4 bases; junction bases outside the gene matches: 4. The germline V gene has CDR1 MNHEY and CDR2 SVGAGI. The DNA for the CDR3 is TGTGCCAGCAGTCTAGGACTAGCGGGAGGTTACGAGCAGTACTTC. Translated, it gives CASSLGLAGGYEQYF.